What follows are 17 T cell receptor beta chains derived from one specimen sequenced in a study of shared T cell receptors in the human thymus. Assay used: immunoSEQ multiplex PCR; TCRdb lists only in-frame clones, some missing. The sample holds some 640,000 clones, about 87% seen once. These data also formed part of another study, on human thymus T cells.

The sample consisted of thymocytes. The source of these receptors is a boy younger than two with a congenital heart defect.

This clone was detected only once. V is TRBV12-5 and J is TRBJ2-7; TRBD1 agrees at 8 bases. CDR3 length equals 15 residues. After removal of 1 base from V and 4 bases from J, the junction contained 6 bases not matched to a gene. In germline, CDR1 is LGHNT, CDR2 FRNRAP. The CDR3 region is CASGLEETGAYEQYF. DNA for the CDR3: TGTGCTAGTGGTTTGGAGGAGACAGGGGCATACGAGCAGTACTTC.

The rearrangement links TRBV27 to TRBJ1-1, with D uncertain. The V gene's germline CDR1 is MNHEY and CDR2 SMNVEV (reference sequence). The CDR3 totals 15 residues. Between the trimmed V and J ends, which lost 4 bases and 1 base, there was a span of 13 bases. For the CDR3, the DNA is TGTGCCAGCAGTTCCTCTTTCTATAGGAACACTGAAGCTTTCTTT. This translates into CASSSSFYRNTEAFF.

This clone was counted once. The chain uses TRBV19 and TRBJ2-7; 11 bases map to TRBD2. The CDR3 contains 18 residues. V lost 3 bases and J lost 3; bases outside the gene matches: 13. CDR1 and CDR2 from the germline V gene are LNHDA and SQIVND (reference sequence). CDR3 nucleotides: TGTGCCAGTAGTATGTCACGATTAGCGGGAGGGTTATTCTACGAGCAGTACTTC. Translating gives CASSMSRLAGGLFYEQYF. Drawing the rest from reference TRBV19 and TRBJ2-7, the complete variable domain is DGGITQSPKYLFRKEGQNVTLSCEQNLNHDAMYWYRQDPGQGLRLIYYSQIVNDFQKGDIAEGYSVSREKKESFPLTVTSAQKNPTAFYLCASSMSRLAGGLFYEQYFGPGTRLTVT.

The rearrangement joins TRBV19 to TRBJ1-4, with 7 bases aligning to TRBD1. CDR3 length equals 17 residues. Germline CDR1 reads LNHDA; CDR2 reads SQIVND (reference sequence). Trimming took 7 bases from V and 3 from J; bases not matched to a gene: 14. The CDR3 sequence is CASTKGDSATSNEKLFF. CDR3 coding DNA: TGTGCCAGTACCAAGGGGGACAGCGCTACCTCTAATGAAAAACTGTTTTTT.

This clone was observed a handful of times. V usage is TRBV4-2 and J usage is TRBJ1-5; D may be TRBD1 (5 bases). This CDR3 has 22 residues. Germline V gives CDR1 LGHNA, CDR2 YNFKEQ. Trimming took 0 bases from V and 0 from J, leaving 27 bases between them. The chain's CDR3 is CASSQDLHPQRGGKYSNQPQHF. For the CDR3, the DNA is TGTGCCAGCAGCCAAGATCTTCACCCACAAAGGGGTGGGAAATATAGCAATCAGCCCCAGCATTTT.

This chain joins TRBV21-1 and TRBJ1-1; the D call in the table, TRBD1, was not verified against the DNA. TRBV21-1 is a pseudogene locus. The CDR3 runs to 14 residues. CDR3 nucleotide sequence: TGTGCCAGCAGCCTCCCCCTCAGGGGTCGAAGAGCTTTCTTT. Protein product: CASSLPLRGRRAFF.

The chain carries TRBV27 and TRBJ1-1, with D maybe TRBD1 (6 bases). The length of the CDR3 is 14 residues. Germline loops: CDR1 MNHEY, CDR2 SMNVEV (reference sequence). The V end was cut by 5 bases, the J end by 1 base, with 11 bases between. The DNA for the CDR3 is TGTGCCAGCAGTGTACAGGGCGAGAACACTGAAGCTTTCTTT. This gives the protein CASSVQGENTEAFF.

This chain connects TRBV7-9 to TRBJ2-7; 14 nucleotides match TRBD2. Germline V CDR1 and CDR2: SEHNR, FQNEAQ (reference sequence). This CDR3 spans 17 amino acids. The V segment lost 3 bases and the J segment 3 bases; nucleotides outside the gene matches: 7. In DNA form, the CDR3 reads TGTGCCAGCAGCTTTTCAGGACTAGCGGGGGGACGCTACGAGCAGTACTTC. This sequence encodes CASSFSGLAGGRYEQYF.

The V and J genes are TRBV5-1 and TRBJ2-1; 9 nucleotides match TRBD1. Germline loops: CDR1 SGHRS, CDR2 YFSETQ. The CDR3 covers 16 residues. V trimming: 0 bases; J trimming: 6 bases; junction bases outside the gene matches: 7. The chain's CDR3 is CASSLDDRGFSNEQFF. The CDR3 nucleotides read TGCGCCAGCAGCTTGGATGACAGGGGGTTTTCCAATGAGCAGTTCTTC.

The chain links TRBV7-8 to TRBJ2-7, with D maybe TRBD1 (6 bases). Trimming cost V 5 bases and J 0 bases, with 17 bases left between them. The CDR3 runs 16 residues. Germline CDR1 is SGHVS and CDR2 is FQNEAQ. The CDR3 DNA follows: TGTGCCAGCAGCCCACGAACAGGGAATCCCTCCTACGAGCAGTACTTC. Its protein product is CASSPRTGNPSYEQYF.

The chain couples TRBV19 to TRBJ1-4, with a tentative D call TRBD1 (5 bases). V was trimmed by 7 bases and J by 8 bases, leaving 17 bases between them. CDR1 and CDR2 (germline): LNHDA, SQIVND (reference sequence). The CDR3 sequence is 14 residues long. The CDR3 region is CASTMGGSWEKLFF. CDR3 nucleotide sequence: TGTGCCAGTACCATGGGGGGATCCTGGGAAAAACTGTTTTTT.

The CDR3 spells CASSVGWGTGDTGELFF. The CDR3 DNA is TGTGCCAGCAGCGTAGGTTGGGGGACAGGGGACACCGGGGAGCTGTTTTTT. The chain carries TRBV9 and TRBJ2-2; TRBD1 matches at 10 bases. V was clipped by 0 bases and J by 3 bases; unmatched bases: 5. CDR1 and CDR2 from the germline V gene are SGDLS and YYNGEE. The CDR3 is made up of 17 amino acids.

The chain carries TRBV29-1 and TRBJ2-1, with 9 bases lining up with TRBD1. The CDR3 has 11 amino acids. In germline, CDR1 is SQVTM, CDR2 ANQGSEA. The V gene end was trimmed by 6 bases and the J gene end by 9 bases; junction bases not matched to a gene: 3. Here the CDR3 DNA reads TGCAGCGTGGACAGGGGCTGTGAGCAGTTCTTC. Translating gives CSVDRGCEQFF.

The chain employs TRBV5-1 and TRBJ2-1, with D perhaps TRBD1 (6 bases). Between the trimmed V and J ends, which lost 4 bases and 1 base, there was a span of 15 bases. This CDR3 spans 16 amino acids. Per the germline V gene, CDR1 is SGHRS and CDR2 is YFSETQ. CDR3 protein: CASSITQGSSYNEQFF. The CDR3, as DNA: TGCGCCAGCAGCATAACTCAGGGGTCGTCCTACAATGAGCAGTTCTTC.

The genes are TRBV5-1 and TRBJ1-2; TRBD1 is a possible D gene (5 bases). This CDR3 has 16 amino acids. V was shortened by 0 bases and J by 4 bases, with 16 bases between the two germline ends. The V gene's germline CDR1 is SGHRS and CDR2 YFSETQ. Here the CDR3 reads CASSLGVGHLSYGYTF. The CDR3 coding sequence is TGCGCCAGCAGCTTGGGGGTCGGACATCTCAGCTATGGCTACACCTTC.

This chain joins TRBV6-1 and TRBJ1-2; D might be TRBD1 (5 bases). V gave up 7 bases and J gave up 3 bases, with 15 bases separating them. Per the germline V gene, CDR1 is MNHNS and CDR2 is SASEGT. The CDR3 runs 14 residues. CDR3 nucleotides: TGTGCCAGCATCAGGGTAGCAGGTTACTATGGCTACACCTTC. It is translated as CASIRVAGYYGYTF.

CDR3 DNA sequence: TGTGCCAGCAGCTTGGGAACTAGCGGGACGGGAAATGAGCAGTTCTTC. As protein: CASSLGTSGTGNEQFF. The chain uses TRBV5-6 and TRBJ2-1; TRBD2 matches at 10 bases. The CDR3 runs 16 residues. The germline V gene encodes CDR1 SGHDT and CDR2 YYEEEE. With 0 bases clipped from V and 7 bases from J, the junction kept 7 bases outside the gene matches.